This entry lists 22 T cell receptor beta chains sequenced from one sample in a study of blood T cell repertoires in COVID-19. The data were produced by immunoSEQ multiplex PCR, yet TCRdb's version contains in-frame clones alone and is incomplete. The sample contains approximately 290,000 clones, 70% to 90% of which appear only once. Sequencing was performed on peripheral blood. Source of these receptors: a human donor with COVID-19, enrolled during active disease. The donor label of this sample is uncertain.

The rearrangement links TRBV19 to TRBJ1-5; D possibly corresponds to TRBD1 (5 bases). The V and J ends lost 4 bases and 2 bases respectively, with 12 bases between them. Per germline, CDR1 LNHDA and CDR2 SQIVND (reference sequence). The CDR3 is made up of 15 amino acids. The CDR3 region is CASSTPGGGNQPQHF. Written as DNA, the CDR3 is TGTGCCAGTAGTACACCGGGGGGAGGCAATCAGCCCCAGCATTTT.

V is TRBV7-9 and J is TRBJ1-1; 11 bases fit TRBD1. V shed 5 bases, J shed 9 bases, and the junction held 17 bases outside the gene matches. CDR1 and CDR2 from the germline V gene are SEHNR and FQNEAQ (reference sequence). The CDR3 loop spans 17 amino acids. The CDR3 here is CASSILSPGTGGIQAFF. The CDR3 DNA is TGTGCCAGCAGCATCCTCAGCCCCGGGACAGGGGGTATTCAAGCTTTCTTT.

This clone was detected once. The rearrangement joins TRBV28 to TRBJ1-5, with 12 positions matching TRBD1. The germline V gene encodes CDR1 MDHEN and CDR2 SYDVKM. J lost 7 bases, V lost 5 bases, and 6 bases had no gene match. The CDR3 consists of 15 residues. CDR3 residues: CASSIGTGGRQPQHF. CDR3 bases: TGTGCCAGCAGTATTGGGACAGGGGGCCGGCAGCCCCAGCATTTT.

In DNA, the CDR3 is TGTGCCAGCAGGGCCCAAGGGGGCACAGGTGGGGCCAACGTCCTGACTTTC. Protein: CASRAQGGTGGANVLTF. The chain uses TRBV28 and TRBJ2-6; the match to TRBD1 covers 7 bases. The trim removed 6 bases at V and 3 bases at J, leaving 11 bases unmatched. The germline CDR1 and CDR2 sequences are MDHEN and SYDVKM. The CDR3 covers 17 residues.

This chain connects TRBV5-6 to TRBJ2-2; 8 nucleotides match TRBD1. Germline V gives CDR1 SGHDT, CDR2 YYEEEE. J gave up 7 bases and V 4 bases, and 9 bases lay outside the gene matches. The CDR3 extends over 15 amino acids. The CDR3 loop is CASSRGQVVGGELFF. The CDR3 region has the DNA TGTGCCAGCAGCCGGGGACAGGTTGTCGGCGGGGAGCTGTTTTTT.

There are many counts of this clone. This chain links TRBV5-1 with TRBJ1-2; D may be TRBD1 (6 bases). Between the trimmed V and J ends, which lost 2 bases and 4 bases, there was a span of 15 bases. Germline loops: CDR1 SGHRS, CDR2 YFSETQ. This CDR3 is 15 amino acids long. Here the CDR3 reads CASSLTGFSGYGYTF. The CDR3 nucleotides are TGCGCCAGCAGCTTAACAGGGTTCTCGGGCTATGGCTACACCTTC.

The V gene is TRBV19, the J gene TRBJ1-2, with 7 bases aligning to TRBD1. The germline CDR1 and CDR2 sequences are LNHDA and SQIVND (reference sequence). The CDR3 has 13 residues. The J segment lost 9 bases and the V segment lost 5 bases, leaving 9 bases of the junction unmatched. The CDR3 coding sequence is TGTGCCAGTAGTGCACAGGGGTCGAGGCGCTACACCTTC. It yields the protein CASSAQGSRRYTF.

V usage is TRBV19 and J usage is TRBJ2-1; TRBD1 is a possible D gene (6 bases). Germline CDR1 LNHDA, CDR2 SQIVND (reference sequence). The CDR3 consists of 15 residues. Trimming took 7 bases from V and 3 from J, leaving 16 bases between them. CDR3 protein: CASTPGTTFYNEQFF. The CDR3, as DNA: TGTGCCAGTACCCCCGGGACAACCTTCTACAATGAGCAGTTCTTC.

V is TRBV12-3 or TRBV12-4 and J is TRBJ1-1; TRBD1 is a possible D gene (5 bases). Trimming pared 6 bases from V and 9 bases from J, leaving 17 bases between. This CDR3 has 13 residues. CDR3: CASSLPPPGKAFF. In nucleotides, the CDR3 is TGTGCCAGCAGCCTTCCCCCCCCAGGGAAAGCTTTCTTT.

The chain couples TRBV7-3 to TRBJ2-1; the match to TRBD2 covers 8 bases. The CDR3 extends over 18 amino acids. CDR1 is SGHTA, CDR2 FQGTGA, per germline. The V segment lost 0 bases and the J segment 8 bases; nucleotides outside the gene matches: 15. The CDR3 DNA reads TGTGCCAGCAGCTTAACCTCGCTTACGGCGGGAGGTCCCTATGAGCAGTTCTTC. Protein sequence: CASSLTSLTAGGPYEQFF.

In its sample, this clone was seen many times. V usage is TRBV5-1 and J usage is TRBJ2-7, with D possibly being TRBD1 (5 bases). V lost 3 bases and J lost 7, with 17 bases in between. CDR3 length: 14 amino acids. Germline V gives CDR1 SGHRS, CDR2 YFSETQ. The CDR3 spells CASSSDTVGEEQYF. The CDR3 coding sequence is TGCGCCAGCAGCTCGGACACGGTTGGTGAGGAGCAGTACTTC.

V usage is TRBV7-9 and J usage is TRBJ1-2; D call uncertain. The V end lost 1 base, the J end lost 4 bases, and 4 bases lay between the germline ends. The CDR3 extends over 12 amino acids. The germline V gene has CDR1 SEHNR and CDR2 FQNEAQ (reference sequence). The CDR3 sequence is CASSLDSYGYTF. DNA for the CDR3: TGTGCCAGCAGCTTAGACAGCTATGGCTACACCTTC.

The sample holds one count of this clone. The rearrangement uses TRBV9 and TRBJ1-5; TRBD1 is a possible D gene (5 bases). This CDR3 region has 16 residues. V was pared by 4 bases and J by 6 bases, with 20 bases between. Germline lookup yields CDR1 SGDLS and CDR2 YYNGEE. The chain's CDR3 is CASSNQRGGFGQPQHF. As DNA, the CDR3 is TGTGCCAGCAGCAATCAACGGGGGGGATTCGGTCAGCCCCAGCATTTT.

This clone was observed a handful of times. The rearrangement uses TRBV12-3 or TRBV12-4 and TRBJ1-2; a weak D match, TRBD1 (6 bases). V was trimmed by 5 bases and J by 4 bases, leaving 11 bases between them. The CDR3 loop spans 13 amino acids. The CDR3 sequence is CASSRQAVYGYTF. The CDR3 coding sequence is TGTGCCAGCAGTCGACAGGCCGTCTATGGCTACACCTTC.

V and J are TRBV19 and TRBJ1-6, with 11 nucleotides matching TRBD1. Germline CDR1 and CDR2: LNHDA and SQIVND (reference sequence). The CDR3 has 15 residues. The J segment lost 7 bases and the V segment lost 6 bases, leaving 5 bases of the junction unmatched. Written as DNA, the CDR3 is TGTGCCAGTAGAGCCGGGGACAGGGGGAATTCACCCCTCCACTTT. This codes for CASRAGDRGNSPLHF.

This clone was detected only once. The chain has TRBV9 and TRBJ2-6; weak D call: TRBD1 (6 bases). Germline assignment: CDR1 SGDLS and CDR2 YYNGEE. V was shortened by 7 bases and J by 8 bases, with 22 bases between the two germline ends. This CDR3 has 16 residues. CDR3 nucleotide sequence: TGTGCCAGCGGTCGTCAGGGGAGAACAGGAACCAACGTCCTGACTTTC. It is translated as CASGRQGRTGTNVLTF.

The CDR3 coding sequence is TGTGCCAGCAGCTCAAGGGATGGAGGTGGGATATACGAGCAGTACTTC. It codes for CASSSRDGGGIYEQYF. The chain combines TRBV5-4 with TRBJ2-7, with D maybe TRBD2 (5 bases). The CDR3 is made up of 16 amino acids. Germline V gene lookup returns CDR1 SGHNT and CDR2 YYREEE (reference sequence). The V end was cut by 3 bases, the J end by 4 bases, with 20 bases between.

The gene calls are TRBV5-6 and TRBJ1-2; TRBD1 is a possible D gene (5 bases). V lost 1 base to trimming and J lost 4 bases, with 11 bases between them. The germline gives CDR1 SGHDT, CDR2 YYEEEE. The CDR3 spans 14 residues. The CDR3 reads CASSLTDTVYGYTF. DNA of the CDR3: TGTGCCAGCAGCTTGACGGACACAGTCTATGGCTACACCTTC.

The chain carries TRBV4-3 and TRBJ2-3, with 9 bases identical to TRBD2. Germline V gene data show CDR1 as LGHNA and CDR2 as YSLEER. V lost 0 bases, J lost 6 bases, and 7 bases stayed unmatched. There are 16 residues in the CDR3. As DNA, the CDR3 is TGCGCCAGCAGCCAAGATCGGGGGACTAGCAGGGATACGCAGTATTTT. Protein sequence: CASSQDRGTSRDTQYF.

This chain connects TRBV15 to TRBJ2-4, with a tentative D call TRBD2 (5 bases). Trimming stripped 0 bases from V and 6 bases from J, with 9 bases between. CDR1 is LNHNV and CDR2 is YYDKDF in the germline V gene (reference sequence). The CDR3 runs to 14 residues. The DNA of the CDR3 is TGTGCCACCAGCAGAGATTATGGAGGAAACATTCAGTACTTC. It yields the protein CATSRDYGGNIQYF.

V and J are TRBV18 and TRBJ2-5; D possibly corresponds to TRBD1 (6 bases). The V gene's germline CDR1 is KGHSH and CDR2 LQKENI. V lost 3 bases to trimming and J lost 2 bases, with 13 bases between them. This CDR3 is 15 amino acids long. The DNA of the CDR3 is TGTGCCAGCTCACCGCCCGGGACAACGCAAGAGACCCAGTACTTC. This encodes CASSPPGTTQETQYF.

This clone was recorded a few times. This chain links TRBV9 with TRBJ2-1; 10 positions agree with TRBD2. Germline V gene sequence: CDR1 SGDLS, CDR2 YYNGEE. Trimming cost V 4 bases and J 8 bases; bases outside gene matches: 9. CDR3 length: 15 amino acids. Written as DNA, the CDR3 is TGTGCCAGCAGCCTAACAGCGGGAGGGCTCGATGAGCAGTTCTTC. Protein product: CASSLTAGGLDEQFF.